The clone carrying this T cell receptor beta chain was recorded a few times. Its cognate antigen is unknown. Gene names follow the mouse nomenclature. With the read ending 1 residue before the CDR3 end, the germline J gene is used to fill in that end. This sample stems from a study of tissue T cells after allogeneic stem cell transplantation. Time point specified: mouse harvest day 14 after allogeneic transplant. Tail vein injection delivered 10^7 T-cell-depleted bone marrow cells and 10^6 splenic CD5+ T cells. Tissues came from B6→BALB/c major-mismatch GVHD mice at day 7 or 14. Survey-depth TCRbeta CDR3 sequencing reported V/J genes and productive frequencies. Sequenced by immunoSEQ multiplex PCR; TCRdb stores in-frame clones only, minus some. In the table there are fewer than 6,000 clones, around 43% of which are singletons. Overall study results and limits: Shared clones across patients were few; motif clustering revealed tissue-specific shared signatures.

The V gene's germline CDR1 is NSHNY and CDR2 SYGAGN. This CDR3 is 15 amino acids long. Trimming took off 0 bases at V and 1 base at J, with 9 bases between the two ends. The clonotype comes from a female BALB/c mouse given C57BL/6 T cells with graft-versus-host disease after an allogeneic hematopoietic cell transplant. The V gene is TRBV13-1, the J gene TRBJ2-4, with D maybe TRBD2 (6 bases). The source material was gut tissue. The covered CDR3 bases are TGTGCCAGCAGTGATGCTGGGGAGGGTCAAAACACCTTGTAC. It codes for CASSDAGEGQNTLY. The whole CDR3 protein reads CASSDAGEGQNTLYF.